This T cell receptor (beta chain) was observed in a study of T cell repertoires in cytomegalovirus infection. Looking at the study overall: Researchers turned to recently identified HLA-C-restricted CMV epitopes as well as well-studied HLA-B-restricted ones.

From germline, CDR1 is DFQATT and CDR2 SNEGSKA (reference sequence). V lost 8 bases and J 1 base, leaving 14 bases between the germline ends. The CDR3 has 13 amino acids. Using its own MiXCR run on the reads, TCRdb lists one record per CDR3 protein. Of a few hundred thousand distinct CDR3 sequences listed, approximately 40% are singletons. About this clonotype itself: Its antigen is not known.

The source is a human donor in good health (CMV status not recorded). Some clones in this sample may be carry-over from other donors' samples. The sample was cultured PBMCs, taken from culture after CMV antigen stimulation. The V and J genes are TRBV20-1 and TRBJ1-1, with D possibly being TRBD1 (5 bases). The CDR3 sequence is CSSISGENTEAFF. The CDR3 DNA reads as TGCAGTTCGATCTCGGGGGAGAACACTGAAGCTTTCTTT.